The T cell receptor (beta chain) described here comes from a study of blood T cell repertoires in COVID-19. Study details: In each case, the material was cDNA or gDNA derived from T cells, B-cell-depleted T cells, or PBMCs.

The data were produced by immunoSEQ multiplex PCR, yet TCRdb's version contains in-frame clones alone and is incomplete. The data contain 50,000 to 60,000 clones, approximately 91% of them singletons. V lost 3 bases and J lost 4; bases outside the gene matches: 6. The CDR3 is 15 amino acids. CDR1 is SGHKS and CDR2 is YYEKEE in the germline V gene (reference sequence). The origin of this receptor is a man between 60 and 75 years old with active COVID-19. What was sequenced was peripheral blood. This chain links TRBV5-5 with TRBJ2-3, with 9 nucleotides matching TRBD1. CDR3 sequence reads: CASSYPGQGADTQYF. The CDR3 DNA sequence: TGTGCCAGCAGCTATCCGGGACAGGGCGCAGATACGCAGTATTTT.